Following are 11 T cell receptor beta chains from one sample sequenced in a study of blood T cell repertoires in COVID-19. Sequencing was performed with immunoSEQ multiplex PCR; in TCRdb, only in-frame clones are kept and a portion is missing. The sample comprises 200,000 to 300,000 clones, around four fifths of which are singletons, and around 4% rests with the top ten. What was sequenced was peripheral blood. All receptors come from a man aged 55 to 70 with acute or convalescent COVID-19.

To note about this clone: Since the CDR3 does not end with the conserved phenylalanine or tryptophan, this likely comes from a read error. The DNA is left out, because the CDR3 cannot be placed on it with certainty; the CDR3 is given as TCRdb lists it. This chain links TRBV9 with TRBJ1-3. With termini counted, the CDR3 has 9 amino acids. The germline V gene encodes CDR1 SGDLS and CDR2 YYNGEE. This CDR3 reads CASSPFSVL.

The rearrangement uses TRBV21-1 and TRBJ1-3; no check of the table's D call, TRBD1, against the DNA was made. TRBV21-1 is listed as a pseudogene. The CDR3 consists of 15 residues. The CDR3 region has the DNA TGTGCCAGCAGCAAAGACAGGGGCTTGAGAAACACCATATATTTT. Amino acid sequence: CASSKDRGLRNTIYF.

The rearrangement links TRBV7-2 to TRBJ2-3; 9 bases map to TRBD2. CDR1 and CDR2 (germline): SGHTA, FQGNSA. Germline trimming cut 2 bases from V and 8 bases from J; bases unmatched to any gene: 14. CDR3 length: 17 residues. The CDR3 region is CASSLQGGGGVRVTQYF. The CDR3 DNA reads as TGTGCCAGCAGCTTACAGGGAGGCGGGGGGGTCCGGGTTACGCAGTATTTT.

The chain combines TRBV28 with TRBJ2-1, with D possibly TRBD2 on 6 matching bases. The germline V gene has CDR1 MDHEN and CDR2 SYDVKM. The CDR3 contains 14 residues. V was shortened by 7 bases and J by 7 bases, with 17 bases between the two germline ends. The CDR3 DNA sequence: TGTGCCAGCAAACGGTCGTCGGCGGGGAATGAGCAGTTCTTC. Translated: CASKRSSAGNEQFF.

This clone was observed once. CDR3 DNA: TGTGCCAGCAGCTTAGCAGTTTGGACTAGCGGGCCGAGCTCCTACAATGAGCAGTTCTTC. Its translation: CASSLAVWTSGPSSYNEQFF. The V gene is TRBV7-2, the J gene TRBJ2-1; TRBD2 matches at 11 bases. The CDR3 spans 20 residues. Trimming took 0 bases from V and 0 from J; bases not matched to a gene: 10. Germline values: CDR1 SGHTA, CDR2 FQGNSA.

The rearrangement joins TRBV3-1 (or the pseudogene TRBV3-2) to TRBJ1-6; the D gene is possibly TRBD1 (6 bases). This CDR3 has 12 residues. Germline CDR1 and CDR2: LGHDT and YNNKEL (reference sequence). The germline V and J ends were trimmed by 6 bases and 7 bases, with 7 bases remaining between them. Here the CDR3 DNA reads TGTGCCAGCAGAGGGACAAATTCACCCCTCCACTTT. It yields the protein CASRGTNSPLHF.

The chain has TRBV9 and TRBJ2-1; 11 positions agree with TRBD1. Germline V gene sequence: CDR1 SGDLS, CDR2 YYNGEE. The CDR3 is 17 amino acids. The trim removed 4 bases at V and 4 bases at J, leaving 10 bases unmatched. The CDR3 region is CASSFGTGGPSYNEQFF. The CDR3 nucleotides read TGTGCCAGCAGCTTTGGGACAGGGGGGCCCTCTTACAATGAGCAGTTCTTC.

This clone was detected only once. This chain links TRBV7-9 with TRBJ2-5; 7 positions agree with TRBD2. Unmatched junction bases numbered 6, after V lost 1 base and J lost 1 base. Germline V gene data show CDR1 as SEHNR and CDR2 as FQNEAQ (reference sequence). There are 16 residues in the CDR3. As DNA, the CDR3 is TGTGCCAGCAGCTTAGGGCGGGGGAGCCGCCAAGAGACCCAGTACTTC. Protein: CASSLGRGSRQETQYF.

V usage is TRBV10-2 and J usage is TRBJ1-4; the D gene is possibly TRBD1 (5 bases). Germline-derived CDR1 and CDR2 are WSHSY and SAAADI. The CDR3 totals 14 residues. Trimming shortened V by 4 bases and J by 8 bases, and 14 bases separated the two germline ends. CDR3 amino acids: CASSGGRVGEKLFF. For the CDR3, the DNA is TGCGCCAGCAGTGGGGGCAGGGTTGGAGAAAAACTGTTTTTT.

The rearrangement joins TRBV24-1 to TRBJ2-2, with D maybe TRBD1 (5 bases). Trimming removed 3 bases at V and 7 bases at J, with 8 bases between. CDR1 is KGHDR, CDR2 SFDVKD, per germline. This CDR3 is built from 13 residues. This chain's CDR3 is CATSDRGNGELFF. CDR3 bases: TGTGCCACCAGTGATAGGGGAAACGGGGAGCTGTTTTTT.

The chain uses TRBV19 and TRBJ1-5, with D maybe TRBD1 (5 bases). Trimming shortened V by 3 bases and J by 5 bases, and 14 bases separated the two germline ends. The CDR3 contains 15 residues. Germline V lookup: CDR1 LNHDA, CDR2 SQIVND (reference sequence). CDR3 residues: CASSIRGGAYQPQHF. CDR3 DNA sequence: TGTGCCAGTAGTATTAGGGGCGGAGCGTATCAGCCCCAGCATTTT. Full variable domain (outside the CDR3, taken from reference TRBV19 and TRBJ1-5): DGGITQSPKYLFRKEGQNVTLSCEQNLNHDAMYWYRQDPGQGLRLIYYSQIVNDFQKGDIAEGYSVSREKKESFPLTVTSAQKNPTAFYLCASSIRGGAYQPQHFGDGTRLSIL.